This T cell receptor (beta chain) was recovered during a study of T cell changes during pregnancy in multiple sclerosis. Germline loops: CDR1 WSHSY, CDR2 SAAADI. Trimming cost V 8 bases and J 2 bases, with 14 bases left between them. The CDR3 has 14 residues. Here immunoSEQ multiplex PCR was the method, and the copy in TCRdb shows in-frame clones only, minus some. The repertoire holds about 92,000 clones, with approximately 92% as singletons. The material sequenced was peripheral blood, taken in the first trimester of pregnancy. The clonotype was recovered from a female donor with multiple sclerosis, enrolled in a pregnancy study. The chain couples TRBV10-2 to TRBJ2-3, with unresolved D. DNA for the CDR3: TGCGCCAGCGCCCCAACGGCGGTCACAGATACGCAGTATTTT. Protein: CASAPTAVTDTQYF.